One sample yielded the 14 T cell receptor beta chains listed below, sequenced in a study of OX40 agonist ivuxolimab in advanced cancers. Libraries were prepared by immunoSEQ multiplex PCR; TCRdb keeps only in-frame clonotypes and omits some of them. The sample shows tens of thousands of clones, 80% to 90% of them seen only once. Specimen: CD4+ or CD8+ T cells sorted from blood, collected in a trial of the OX40 agonist ivuxolimab. The receptors originated from an adult with an advanced solid tumor such as melanoma, head and neck, liver or kidney cancer.

This chain connects TRBV10-3 to TRBJ1-4; no clear D gene. Germline loops: CDR1 ENHRY, CDR2 SYGVKD. V was cut by 6 bases and J by 4 bases, with 12 bases left in between. The CDR3 has 14 residues. CDR3 region: CAISLDGSNEKLFF. The CDR3 nucleotides are TGTGCCATCAGCCTGGACGGGAGTAATGAAAAACTGTTTTTT.

Written as DNA, the CDR3 is TGTGCCAGTAGTATCAGGGGGAACACTGAAGCTTTCTTT. Protein product: CASSIRGNTEAFF. This sequence joins TRBV19 and TRBJ1-1, with a tentative D call TRBD1 (6 bases). The CDR3 consists of 13 residues. V was shortened by 3 bases and J by 1 base, with 6 bases between the two germline ends. The germline gives CDR1 LNHDA, CDR2 SQIVND (reference sequence).

This sequence joins TRBV27 and TRBJ2-7; possibly TRBD1 for D (6 bases). The germline CDR1 and CDR2 sequences are MNHEY and SMNVEV (reference sequence). Trimming removed 4 bases at V and 1 base at J, with 11 bases between. The CDR3 has 14 amino acids. This chain's CDR3 is CASSSDRSSYEQYF. In DNA, the CDR3 is TGTGCCAGCAGTTCAGACAGGTCTTCCTACGAGCAGTACTTC.

The chain uses TRBV5-1 and TRBJ2-3, with D possibly TRBD2 on 6 matching bases. Trimming stripped 1 base from V and 1 base from J, with 10 bases between. The CDR3 consists of 15 residues. CDR1 and CDR2 (germline): SGHRS, YFSETQ. In DNA, the CDR3 is TGCGCCAGCAGCTTGAGGGAGGCCGGCACAGATACGCAGTATTTT. It codes for CASSLREAGTDTQYF.

The chain is built from TRBV9 and TRBJ2-3; TRBD1 aligns across 8 bases. J was trimmed by 1 base and V by 4 bases; bases with no gene match: 8. The germline gives CDR1 SGDLS, CDR2 YYNGEE. CDR3 size: 16 residues. This CDR3 is CASSILTGVGTDTQYF. The CDR3 DNA sequence: TGTGCCAGCAGCATATTGACAGGGGTCGGCACAGATACGCAGTATTTT. Together with reference TRBV9 and TRBJ2-3, the CDR3 gives the full variable domain: DSGVTQTPKHLITATGQRVTLRCSPRSGDLSVYWYQQSLDQGLQFLIQYYNGEERAKGNILERFSAQQFPDLHSELNLSSLELGDSALYFCASSILTGVGTDTQYFGPGTRLTVL.

V is TRBV10-2 and J is TRBJ1-4, with D possibly being TRBD1 (5 bases). Germline CDR1 and CDR2: WSHSY and SAAADI. The CDR3 totals 13 residues. V was shortened by 6 bases and J by 5 bases, with 10 bases between the two germline ends. The CDR3 DNA reads as TGCGCCAGCAGAGACAGCGAAAATGAAAAACTGTTTTTT. This codes for CASRDSENEKLFF.

This rearrangement joins TRBV10-3 to TRBJ2-7, with D perhaps given as TRBD1 or TRBD2 (5 bases each). Trimming took 5 bases from V and 2 from J, leaving 10 bases between them. This CDR3 comprises 13 residues. Germline V gene lookup returns CDR1 ENHRY and CDR2 SYGVKD. CDR3 sequence (DNA): TGTGCCATCAGTAGGGGACGGCCCTACGAGCAGTACTTC. Residues: CAISRGRPYEQYF.

This rearrangement joins TRBV5-1 to TRBJ1-1; 9 nucleotides line up with TRBD1. Trimming cost V 7 bases and J 4 bases; bases outside gene matches: 11. From germline, CDR1 is SGHRS and CDR2 YFSETQ. CDR3 length: 15 amino acids. The CDR3 DNA reads TGCGCCAGCCGGTGGACAGGGGCCTCAGCCACTGAAGCTTTCTTT. It is translated as CASRWTGASATEAFF. Variable domain in full (rest from reference TRBV5-1 and TRBJ1-1): KAGVTQTPRYLIKTRGQQVTLSCSPISGHRSVSWYQQTPGQGLQFLFEYFSETQRNKGNFPGRFSGRQFSNSRSEMNVSTLELGDSALYLCASRWTGASATEAFFGQGTRLTVV.

This clone was found once. The V call is TRBV11-3, the J call TRBJ1-2, with 10 bases identical to TRBD1. CDR3 length equals 14 residues. Germline V CDR1 and CDR2: SGHNT, YENEEA. Trimming removed 4 bases from V and 7 bases from J; junction bases left unmatched: 6. CDR3 amino acids: CASSSRQGAGGYTF. CDR3 DNA sequence: TGTGCCAGCAGCTCCCGACAGGGGGCGGGTGGCTACACCTTC.

The V gene is TRBV14, the J gene TRBJ2-7; tentatively, D is TRBD1 (5 bases). The CDR3 contains 13 residues. Germline V CDR1 and CDR2: SGHDN, FVKESK. Between the trimmed V and J ends, which lost 3 bases and 3 bases, there was a span of 9 bases. DNA for the CDR3: TGTGCCAGCAGCCACCTGGACATCTACGAGCAGTACTTC. Translating it yields CASSHLDIYEQYF.

V gene TRBV7-2 combines with J gene TRBJ2-3; D possibly corresponds to TRBD2 (6 bases). V shed 7 bases and J shed 3 bases, with 17 bases lying between them. The germline V gene has CDR1 SGHTA and CDR2 FQGNSA. This CDR3 contains 15 residues. The CDR3 protein is CASIRRAGSTDTQYF. CDR3 nucleotides: TGTGCCAGCATCCGACGTGCCGGGAGTACAGATACGCAGTATTTT.

This clone was observed a single time. The V and J genes are TRBV6-5 and TRBJ1-1; maybe TRBD1 (5 bases). The CDR3 spans 12 residues. Germline V gene data show CDR1 as MNHEY and CDR2 as SVGAGI. The V and J ends lost 5 bases and 11 bases respectively, with 15 bases between them. CDR3 sequence (DNA): TGTGCCAGCAGTACAGGCTGGGAGGTGGCTTTCTTT. This sequence encodes CASSTGWEVAFF.

V gene TRBV28 combines with J gene TRBJ2-7, with TRBD1 matching over 10 bases. This CDR3 region has 15 residues. CDR1 and CDR2 from the germline V gene are MDHEN and SYDVKM. After removal of 6 bases from V and 2 bases from J, the junction contained 7 bases not matched to a gene. Here the CDR3 DNA reads TGTGCCAGCAGAACTACCGGGACAGGGGCCTACGAGCAGTACTTC. This encodes CASRTTGTGAYEQYF.

This chain joins TRBV19 and TRBJ1-5; D is possibly TRBD1 (5 bases). V was pared by 2 bases and J by 1 base, with 12 bases between. Germline values: CDR1 LNHDA, CDR2 SQIVND (reference sequence). The CDR3 spans 16 residues. This chain's CDR3 is CASSIRGPLSNQPQHF. For the CDR3, the DNA is TGTGCCAGTAGTATACGGGGCCCGCTAAGCAATCAGCCCCAGCATTTT.